This TCR beta chain was recovered during a study of CD8 T cells in ankylosing spondylitis. Study-wide results and caveats: Ankylosing spondylitis blood appeared to be characterized by a TCR beta motif of about eight highly homologous variants.

Germline V lookup: CDR1 SEHNR, CDR2 FQNEAQ (reference sequence). This CDR3 spans 16 amino acids. V gave up 2 bases and J gave up 2 bases, with 15 bases separating them. As the method for making TCR beta libraries, quantitative 5'-RACE with molecular barcodes was used. TCRdb re-derived calls from the 5' RACE reads in MiXCR, one entry per CDR3 protein. Among 100,000 to 150,000 distinct CDR3 sequences listed, roughly 10% were seen once. This clonotype was counted at least ten times. Antigen unknown. The source is a female donor with ankylosing spondylitis or in good health (not recorded which). Material: blood, either unsorted or a sorted T cell fraction (not recorded which). The chain has TRBV7-9 and TRBJ2-5; D not certain. Here the CDR3 reads CASSLTTLTEQETQYF. CDR3 DNA: TGTGCCAGCAGCTTAACTACCCTCACAGAGCAAGAGACCCAGTACTTC. Looking up the rest from reference TRBV7-9 and TRBJ2-5 gives the full variable domain: DTGVSQNPRHKITKRGQNVTFRCDPISEHNRLYWYRQTLGQGPEFLTYFQNEAQLEKSRLLSDRFSAERPKGSFSTLEIQRTEQGDSAMYLCASSLTTLTEQETQYFGPGTRLLVL.